This record covers a single TCR beta chain. What it binds is unknown. TCRB transcripts that were expressed got sequenced, as all of the isolated RNA had been reverse transcribed. Naive, central memory and regulatory T cell samples averaged about 3.5 million reads. Sequencing used immunoSEQ multiplex PCR; TCRdb keeps in-frame clones, though not all of them. This table holds about 710,000 clones, about an eighth found once. The data derive from a study of beta chain features in type 1 diabetes. About the study: Sorted cells examined across all samples numbered approximately 100 million. Notes on the study in general: Naive, central memory and Treg TCRB repertoires appeared more alike in patients than in healthy donors. Type 1 diabetes patients showed a moderate but significant shortening of TCRB CDR3s in all four CD4+ subsets.

What was sequenced was naive CD4+ T cells from blood. The sequence was obtained from a young man with type 1 diabetes.

The CDR3 nucleotides are TGTGCCAGCAGCCAAGCGGGTTTGGGTCAGCCCCAGCATTTT. Amino acid sequence: CASSQAGLGQPQHF. The chain combines TRBV7-2 with TRBJ1-5; the D is unclear. The length of the CDR3 is 14 residues. Per the germline V gene, CDR1 is SGHTA and CDR2 is FQGNSA. V was trimmed by 5 bases and J by 6 bases, leaving 14 bases between them.